The 3 T cell receptor beta chains in this list originate from one sample, sequenced in a study of cytomegalovirus exposure and HLA in healthy donors. This PCR relied on a set of 60 Vbeta primers and 13 Jbeta primers. Only in-frame clones appear in the TCRdb table, and some are missing; sequencing was by immunoSEQ multiplex PCR. The data show about 59,000 clones, 75% to 85% seen once. The sequencing input was PBMCs. Receptor source: a human donor in good health.

A few counts support this clone. The gene calls are TRBV2 and TRBJ1-1; 7 positions match TRBD1. This CDR3 region has 13 residues. Per the germline V gene, CDR1 is SNHLY and CDR2 is FYNNEI. V trimming: 7 bases; J trimming: 1 base; junction bases outside the gene matches: 3. The CDR3 is CASNRDRNTEAFF. The CDR3 DNA reads as TGTGCCAGCAACCGGGACAGGAACACTGAAGCTTTCTTT.

The chain has TRBV19 and TRBJ2-1; no firm D call. V lost 2 bases and J lost 10, with 12 bases in between. This CDR3 region has 13 residues. The germline V gene encodes CDR1 LNHDA and CDR2 SQIVND (reference sequence). The CDR3 loop is CASSILGSVEQFF. The DNA for the CDR3 is TGTGCCAGTAGTATACTAGGATCGGTGGAGCAGTTCTTC.

The chain couples TRBV19 to TRBJ1-5; D may be TRBD1 (5 bases). The CDR3 contains 15 residues. The V end lost 10 bases, the J end lost 7 bases, and 23 bases lay between the germline ends. Looked up from germline, CDR1 is LNHDA and CDR2 is SQIVND (reference sequence). The DNA for the CDR3 is TGTGCCACAATGGACATGTCCCCGTCGAGCCAGCCCCAGCATTTT. Its translation is CATMDMSPSSQPQHF.